The next 8 T cell receptor beta chains were all read from a single sample in a study of T cells after yellow fever vaccination. TCRdb redid the calling of the 5' RACE reads with MiXCR, one entry per CDR3 protein. The sample records about 260,000 distinct CDR3 sequences, approximately 12% being singletons. The material sequenced was CD4+ T cells sorted from PBMCs, taken 45 days after the yellow fever booster vaccination. Source of these receptors: a man younger than 40 who received the YFV17D yellow fever vaccine.

The V gene is TRBV7-8, the J gene TRBJ2-5, with D perhaps given as TRBD1 or TRBD2 (5 bases each). Germline V gene data show CDR1 as SGHVS and CDR2 as FQNEAQ. This CDR3 has 13 amino acids. Trimming pared 5 bases from V and 3 bases from J, leaving 10 bases between. CDR3 in amino acids: CASSKGREETQYF. CDR3 DNA sequence: TGTGCCAGCAGCAAGGGACGGGAAGAGACCCAGTACTTC.

This clonotype came up a few times. The gene calls are TRBV5-1 and TRBJ1-2; no definite D call. CDR1 SGHRS and CDR2 YFSETQ come from the germline V gene. The CDR3 has 14 amino acids. Trimming left V 4 bases short and J 2 bases short, with 12 bases between. The CDR3 DNA follows: TGCGCCAGCAGCGACCCCGGGAGGAACTATGGCTACACCTTC. Translating gives CASSDPGRNYGYTF.

The sample holds many counts of this clonotype. The chain combines TRBV7-2 with TRBJ2-5; D gene unclear. Germline V CDR1 and CDR2: SGHTA, FQGNSA. The CDR3 extends over 12 amino acids. Between the trimmed V and J ends, which lost 2 bases and 4 bases, there was a span of 5 bases. The CDR3 DNA is TGTGCCAGCAGCTTACAGCGAGAGACCCAGTACTTC. It specifies CASSLQRETQYF. The full variable domain, rest sourced from reference TRBV7-2 and TRBJ2-5, is GAGVSQSPSNKVTEKGKDVELRCDPISGHTALYWYRQSLGQGLEFLIYFQGNSAPDKSGLPSDRFSAERTGGSVSTLTIQRTQQEDSAVYLCASSLQRETQYFGPGTRLLVL.

This clonotype occurred a few times. In DNA, the CDR3 is TGTGCCAGCAGCGTAGGAACTAGCGGGAGGGCCCTAAATGAGCAGTTCTTC. Translating gives CASSVGTSGRALNEQFF. The chain couples TRBV9 to TRBJ2-1; 13 nucleotides agree with TRBD2. The CDR3 totals 17 residues. Trimming took 0 bases from V and 7 from J; bases not matched to a gene: 7. The germline V gene encodes CDR1 SGDLS and CDR2 YYNGEE.

This clonotype was seen a handful of times. This chain connects TRBV7-2 to TRBJ2-7; 9 bases line up with TRBD2. The germline CDR1 and CDR2 sequences are SGHTA and FQGNSA. This CDR3 has 15 amino acids. V was pared by 1 base and J by 6 bases, with 7 bases of the junction left unmatched. This CDR3 is CASSLVAGVRAEQYF. As DNA, the CDR3 is TGTGCCAGCAGCTTAGTAGCGGGGGTGAGAGCCGAGCAGTACTTC.

The chain has TRBV19 and TRBJ2-7; the match to TRBD2 covers 13 bases. After removal of 10 bases from V and 5 bases from J, the junction contained 8 bases not matched to a gene. CDR3 size: 14 residues. The germline gives CDR1 LNHDA, CDR2 SQIVND (reference sequence). CDR3 nucleotides: TGTGCCACTCCCCCGGGACTAGCGGGAAACGAGCAGTACTTC. This sequence encodes CATPPGLAGNEQYF.

This clonotype was picked up a small number of times. The rearrangement joins TRBV14 to TRBJ2-7; D unclear. V lost 0 bases and J lost 6, with 9 bases in between. CDR1 SGHDN and CDR2 FVKESK come from the germline V gene. This CDR3 spans 13 amino acids. This CDR3 is CASSQDRLGEQYF. The DNA of the CDR3 is TGTGCCAGCAGCCAAGATCGCCTAGGCGAGCAGTACTTC.

This clonotype was counted between two and nine times. The chain is built from TRBV12-3 or TRBV12-4 and TRBJ2-2, with 11 bases that match TRBD1. The CDR3 is made up of 15 amino acids. V dropped 5 bases and J dropped 5; count of bases not matched to a gene: 4. CDR3 sequence (DNA): TGTGCCAGCAGTGCCGGGACAGGGGGTACCGGGGAGCTGTTTTTT. Translated, it gives CASSAGTGGTGELFF.